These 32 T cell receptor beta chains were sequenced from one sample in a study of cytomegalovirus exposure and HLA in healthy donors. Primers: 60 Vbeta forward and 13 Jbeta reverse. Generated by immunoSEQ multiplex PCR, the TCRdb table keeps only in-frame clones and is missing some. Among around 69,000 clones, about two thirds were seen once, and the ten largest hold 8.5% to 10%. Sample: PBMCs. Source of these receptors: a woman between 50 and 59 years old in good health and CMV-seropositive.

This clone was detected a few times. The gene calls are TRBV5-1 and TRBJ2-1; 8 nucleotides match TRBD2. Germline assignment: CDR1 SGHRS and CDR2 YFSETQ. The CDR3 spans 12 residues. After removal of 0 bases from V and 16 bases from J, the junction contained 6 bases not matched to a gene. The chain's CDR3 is CASSLAGTRGFF. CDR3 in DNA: TGCGCCAGCAGCTTGGCCGGGACTAGGGGATTCTTC.

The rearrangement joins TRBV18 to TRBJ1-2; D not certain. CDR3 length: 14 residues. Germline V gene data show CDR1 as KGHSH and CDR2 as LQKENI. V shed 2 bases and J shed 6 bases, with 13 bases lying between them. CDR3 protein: CASSPGGDAHGYTF. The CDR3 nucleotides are TGTGCCAGCTCACCAGGAGGAGACGCGCATGGCTACACCTTC.

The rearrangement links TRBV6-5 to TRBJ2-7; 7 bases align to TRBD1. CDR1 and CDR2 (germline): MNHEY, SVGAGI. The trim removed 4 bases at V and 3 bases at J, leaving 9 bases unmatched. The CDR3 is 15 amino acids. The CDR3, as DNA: TGTGCCAGCAGTTCTCCCGGGACAGTGATCTACGAGCAGTACTTC. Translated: CASSSPGTVIYEQYF.

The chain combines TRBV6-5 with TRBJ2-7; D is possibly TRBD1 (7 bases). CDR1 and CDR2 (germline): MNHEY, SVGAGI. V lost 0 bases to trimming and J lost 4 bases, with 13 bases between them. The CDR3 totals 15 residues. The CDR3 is CASSYSGGGDYEQYF. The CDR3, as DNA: TGTGCCAGCAGTTACTCCGGAGGGGGCGATTACGAGCAGTACTTC.

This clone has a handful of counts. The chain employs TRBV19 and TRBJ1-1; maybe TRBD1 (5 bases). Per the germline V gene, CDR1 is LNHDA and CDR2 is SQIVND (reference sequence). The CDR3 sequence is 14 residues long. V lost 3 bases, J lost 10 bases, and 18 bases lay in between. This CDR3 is CASSMNGREEGAFF. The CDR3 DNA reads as TGTGCCAGTAGTATGAATGGCAGGGAGGAGGGAGCTTTCTTT.

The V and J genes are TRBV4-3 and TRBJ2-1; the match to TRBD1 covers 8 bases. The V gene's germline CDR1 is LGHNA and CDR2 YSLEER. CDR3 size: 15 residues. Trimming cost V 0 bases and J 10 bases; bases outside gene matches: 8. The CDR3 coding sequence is TGCGCCAGCAGCCAAGAGGTCAGGGGGCAGTGGGAGCAGTTCTTC. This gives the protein CASSQEVRGQWEQFF.

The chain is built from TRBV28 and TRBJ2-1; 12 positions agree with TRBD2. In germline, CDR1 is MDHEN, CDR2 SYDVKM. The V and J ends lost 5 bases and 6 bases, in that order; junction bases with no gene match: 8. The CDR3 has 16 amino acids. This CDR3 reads CASSLTSGRSSNEQFF. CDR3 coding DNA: TGTGCCAGCAGTCTGACTAGCGGGAGAAGTAGCAATGAGCAGTTCTTC.

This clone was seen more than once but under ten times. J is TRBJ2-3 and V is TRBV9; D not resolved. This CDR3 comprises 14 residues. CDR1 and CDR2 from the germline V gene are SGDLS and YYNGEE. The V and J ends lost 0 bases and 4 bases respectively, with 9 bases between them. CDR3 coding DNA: TGTGCCAGCAGCGTAGCGGGTGGCGCAGATACGCAGTATTTT. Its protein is CASSVAGGADTQYF.

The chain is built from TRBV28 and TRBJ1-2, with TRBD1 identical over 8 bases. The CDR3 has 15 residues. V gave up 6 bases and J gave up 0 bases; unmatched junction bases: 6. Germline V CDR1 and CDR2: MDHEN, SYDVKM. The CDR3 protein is CASRAPGGANYGYTF. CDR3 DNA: TGTGCCAGCAGAGCCCCAGGGGGCGCTAACTATGGCTACACCTTC.

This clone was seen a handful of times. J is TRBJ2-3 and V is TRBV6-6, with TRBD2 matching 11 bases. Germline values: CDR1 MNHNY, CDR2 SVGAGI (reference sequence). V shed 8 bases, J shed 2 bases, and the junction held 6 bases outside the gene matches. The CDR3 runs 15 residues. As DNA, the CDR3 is TGTGCCAGCGGACTAGCGGGCTATACCACAGATACGCAGTATTTT. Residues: CASGLAGYTTDTQYF.

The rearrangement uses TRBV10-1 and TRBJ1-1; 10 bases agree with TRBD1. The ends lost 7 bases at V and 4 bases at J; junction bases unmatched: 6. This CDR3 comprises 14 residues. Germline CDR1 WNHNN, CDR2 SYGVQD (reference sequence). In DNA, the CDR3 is TGCGCCAGCAACGACAGGGGGCGGGGCACTGAAGCTTTCTTT. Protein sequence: CASNDRGRGTEAFF.

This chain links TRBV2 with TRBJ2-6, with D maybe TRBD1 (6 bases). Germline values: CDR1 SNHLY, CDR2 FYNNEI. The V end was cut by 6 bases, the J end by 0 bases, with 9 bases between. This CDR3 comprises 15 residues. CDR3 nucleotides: TGTGCCAGCAGGTTGGACAGCTCTGGGGCCAACGTCCTGACTTTC. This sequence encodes CASRLDSSGANVLTF.

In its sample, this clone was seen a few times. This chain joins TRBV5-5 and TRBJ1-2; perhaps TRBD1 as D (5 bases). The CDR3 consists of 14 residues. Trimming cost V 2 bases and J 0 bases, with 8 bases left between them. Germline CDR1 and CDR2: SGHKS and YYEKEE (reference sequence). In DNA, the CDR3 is TGTGCCAGCAGCTTCGGGGGTACTAACTATGGCTACACCTTC. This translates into CASSFGGTNYGYTF. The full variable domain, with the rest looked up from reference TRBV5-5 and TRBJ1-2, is DAGVTQSPTHLIKTRGQQVTLRCSPISGHKSVSWYQQVLGQGPQFIFQYYEKEERGRGNFPDRFSARQFPNYSSELNVNALLLGDSALYLCASSFGGTNYGYTFGSGTRLTVV.

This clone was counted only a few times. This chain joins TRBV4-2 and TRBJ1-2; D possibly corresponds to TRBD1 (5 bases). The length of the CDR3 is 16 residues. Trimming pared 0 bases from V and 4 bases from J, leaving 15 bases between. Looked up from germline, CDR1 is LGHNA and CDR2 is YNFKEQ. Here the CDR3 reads CASSQEGTGTIYGYTF. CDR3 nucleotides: TGTGCCAGCAGCCAAGAAGGTACAGGAACTATCTATGGCTACACCTTC.

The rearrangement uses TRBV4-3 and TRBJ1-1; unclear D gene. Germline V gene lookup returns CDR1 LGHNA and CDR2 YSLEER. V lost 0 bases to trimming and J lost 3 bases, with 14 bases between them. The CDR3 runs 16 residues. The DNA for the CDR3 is TGCGCCAGCAGCCAAGATTGGCCGGGGTCGCACACTGAAGCTTTCTTT. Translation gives CASSQDWPGSHTEAFF.

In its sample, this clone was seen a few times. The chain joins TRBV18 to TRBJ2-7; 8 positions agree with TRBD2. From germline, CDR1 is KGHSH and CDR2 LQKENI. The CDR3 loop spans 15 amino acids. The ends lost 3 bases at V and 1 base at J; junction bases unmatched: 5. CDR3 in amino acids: CASSPNTGGSYEQYF. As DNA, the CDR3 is TGTGCCAGCTCACCGAATACGGGGGGGTCCTACGAGCAGTACTTC.

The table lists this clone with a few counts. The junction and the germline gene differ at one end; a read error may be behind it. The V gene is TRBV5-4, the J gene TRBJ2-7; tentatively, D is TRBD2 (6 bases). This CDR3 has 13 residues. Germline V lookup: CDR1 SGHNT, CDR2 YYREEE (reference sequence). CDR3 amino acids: CASSLDGAGTPGF. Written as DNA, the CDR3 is TGTGCCAGCAGCTTGGACGGGGCGGGGACCCCGGGCTTC.

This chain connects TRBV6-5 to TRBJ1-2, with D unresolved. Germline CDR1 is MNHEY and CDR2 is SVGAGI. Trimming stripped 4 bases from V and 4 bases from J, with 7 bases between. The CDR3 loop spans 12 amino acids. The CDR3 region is CASSWAFYGYTF. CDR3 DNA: TGTGCCAGCAGTTGGGCCTTCTATGGCTACACCTTC.

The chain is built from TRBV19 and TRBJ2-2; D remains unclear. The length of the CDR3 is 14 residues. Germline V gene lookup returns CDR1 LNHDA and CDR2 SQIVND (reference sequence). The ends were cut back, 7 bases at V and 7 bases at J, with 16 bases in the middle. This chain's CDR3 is CASTLNWRIGELFF. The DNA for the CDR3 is TGTGCCAGTACCCTAAACTGGAGAATCGGGGAGCTGTTTTTT.

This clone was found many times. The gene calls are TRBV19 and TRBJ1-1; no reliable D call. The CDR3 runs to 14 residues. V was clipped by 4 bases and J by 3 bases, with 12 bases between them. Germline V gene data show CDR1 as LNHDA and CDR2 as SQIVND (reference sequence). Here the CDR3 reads CASSRSSSYTEAFF. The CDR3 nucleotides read TGTGCCAGTAGTAGGTCCAGTTCCTACACTGAAGCTTTCTTT.

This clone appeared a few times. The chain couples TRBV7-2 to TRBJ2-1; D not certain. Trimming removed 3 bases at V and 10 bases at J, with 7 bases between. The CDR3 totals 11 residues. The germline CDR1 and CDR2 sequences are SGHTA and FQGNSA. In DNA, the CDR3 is TGTGCCAGCAGCTTCCACCGGGAGCAGTTCTTC. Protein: CASSFHREQFF.

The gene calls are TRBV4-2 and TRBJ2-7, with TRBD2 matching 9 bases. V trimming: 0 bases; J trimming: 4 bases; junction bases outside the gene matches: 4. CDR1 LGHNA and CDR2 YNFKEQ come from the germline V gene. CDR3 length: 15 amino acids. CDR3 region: CASSQDRLAAYEQYF. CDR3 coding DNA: TGTGCCAGCAGCCAAGACCGACTAGCGGCTTACGAGCAGTACTTC.

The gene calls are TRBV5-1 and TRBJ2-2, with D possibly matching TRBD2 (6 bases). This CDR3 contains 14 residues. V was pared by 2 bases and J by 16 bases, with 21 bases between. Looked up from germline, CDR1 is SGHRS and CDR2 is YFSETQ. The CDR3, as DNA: TGCGCCAGCAGCTTCGACGGGGACTCCCGTCTTCCGTTTTTT. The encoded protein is CASSFDGDSRLPFF.

The CDR3 here is CASSRYRQGSNQPQHF. The CDR3 nucleotides read TGTGCCAGCAGCCGTTATCGACAGGGAAGCAATCAGCCCCAGCATTTT. V and J are TRBV5-8 and TRBJ1-5; 7 positions match TRBD1. V was clipped by 4 bases and J by 1 base; unmatched bases: 8. This CDR3 comprises 16 residues. Germline CDR1 and CDR2: SGHTS and YDEGEE.

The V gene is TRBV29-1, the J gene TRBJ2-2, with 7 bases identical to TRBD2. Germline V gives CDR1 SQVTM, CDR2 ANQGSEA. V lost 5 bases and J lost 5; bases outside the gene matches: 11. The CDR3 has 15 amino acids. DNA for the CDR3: TGCAGCGTTACCCCCGACCCGGGGGGTACCGGGGAGCTGTTTTTT. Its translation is CSVTPDPGGTGELFF.

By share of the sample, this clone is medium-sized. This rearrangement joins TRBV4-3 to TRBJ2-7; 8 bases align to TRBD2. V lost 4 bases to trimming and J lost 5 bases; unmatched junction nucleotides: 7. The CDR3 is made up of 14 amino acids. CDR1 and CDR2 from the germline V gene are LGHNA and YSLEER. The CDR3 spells CASSPQRERDEQYF. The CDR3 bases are TGCGCCAGCAGCCCCCAGCGGGAGAGGGACGAGCAGTACTTC.

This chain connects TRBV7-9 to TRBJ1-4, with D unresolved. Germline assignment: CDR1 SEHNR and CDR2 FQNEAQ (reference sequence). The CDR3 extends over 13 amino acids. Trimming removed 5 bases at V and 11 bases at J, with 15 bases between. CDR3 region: CASSVGREMKLFF. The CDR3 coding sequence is TGTGCCAGCAGCGTCGGACGGGAGATGAAACTGTTTTTT.

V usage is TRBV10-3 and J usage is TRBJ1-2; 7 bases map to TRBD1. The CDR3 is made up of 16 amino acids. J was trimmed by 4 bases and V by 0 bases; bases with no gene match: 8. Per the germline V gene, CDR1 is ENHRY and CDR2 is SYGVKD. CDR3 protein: CAISESTRGGPYGYTF. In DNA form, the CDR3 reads TGTGCCATCAGTGAGTCGACTCGAGGGGGCCCCTATGGCTACACCTTC.

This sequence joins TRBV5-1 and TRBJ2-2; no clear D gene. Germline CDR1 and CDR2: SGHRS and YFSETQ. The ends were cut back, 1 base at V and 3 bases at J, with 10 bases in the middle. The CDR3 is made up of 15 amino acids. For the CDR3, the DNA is TGCGCCAGCAGCTTGCTCTTTCCCTACACCGGGGAGCTGTTTTTT. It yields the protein CASSLLFPYTGELFF.

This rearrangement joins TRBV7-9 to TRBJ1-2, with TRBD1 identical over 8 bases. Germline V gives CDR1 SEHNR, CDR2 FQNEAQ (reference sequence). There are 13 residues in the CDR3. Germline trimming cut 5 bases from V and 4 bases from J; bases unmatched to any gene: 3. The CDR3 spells CASSRGTGYGYTF. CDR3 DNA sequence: TGTGCCAGCAGCAGAGGGACAGGCTATGGCTACACCTTC. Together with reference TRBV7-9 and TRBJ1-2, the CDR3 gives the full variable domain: DTGVSQNPRHKITKRGQNVTFRCDPISEHNRLYWYRQTLGQGPEFLTYFQNEAQLEKSRLLSDRFSAERPKGSFSTLEIQRTEQGDSAMYLCASSRGTGYGYTFGSGTRLTVV.

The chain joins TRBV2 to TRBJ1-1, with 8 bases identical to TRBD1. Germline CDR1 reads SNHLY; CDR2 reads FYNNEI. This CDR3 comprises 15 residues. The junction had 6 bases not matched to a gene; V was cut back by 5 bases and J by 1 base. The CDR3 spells CASSLNRGWNTEAFF. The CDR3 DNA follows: TGTGCCAGCAGTCTCAACAGGGGGTGGAACACTGAAGCTTTCTTT.

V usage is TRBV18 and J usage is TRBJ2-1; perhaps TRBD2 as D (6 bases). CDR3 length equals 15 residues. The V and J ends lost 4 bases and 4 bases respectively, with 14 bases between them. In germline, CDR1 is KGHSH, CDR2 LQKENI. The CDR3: CASSQASARYNEQFF. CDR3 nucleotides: TGTGCCAGCTCACAGGCTAGCGCAAGGTACAATGAGCAGTTCTTC.